The 7 T cell receptor beta chains below were found in one sample sequenced in a study of T-cell memory formation after mild COVID-19. Each CDR3 protein is one row after TCRdb ran MiXCR on the 5' RACE reads. The repertoire has about 120,000 distinct CDR3 sequences, 22% of them found once; the top ten carry about 42%. What was sequenced was PBMCs or a T cell subset sorted from them (not recorded which). The receptor set was obtained from a man aged 18 to 30 who had mild COVID-19 (a few samples of this study predate the infection). Cell type and time point are not known.

This clonotype occurred a few times. This chain links TRBV27 with TRBJ2-5; D not resolved. V lost 0 bases and J 12 bases, leaving 14 bases between the germline ends. This CDR3 has 13 amino acids. Germline CDR1 MNHEY, CDR2 SMNVEV (reference sequence). CDR3: CASSLSVPGPEYF. In DNA, the CDR3 is TGTGCCAGCAGTTTATCGGTCCCTGGTCCCGAGTACTTC.

This clonotype was counted only a few times. This sequence joins TRBV9 and TRBJ1-3; tentatively, D is TRBD1 (6 bases). This CDR3 has 18 amino acids. CDR1 SGDLS and CDR2 YYNGEE come from the germline V gene. Trimming left V 4 bases short and J 1 base short, with 21 bases between. The CDR3 DNA is TGTGCCAGCAGCTCCCCTTGGGGGGCCGGTGGATCTGGAAACACCATATATTTT. It yields the protein CASSSPWGAGGSGNTIYF.

The V call is TRBV20-1, the J call TRBJ1-5; the D gene is possibly TRBD1 (5 bases). The CDR3 is 14 residues long. Trimming removed 5 bases from V and 4 bases from J, with 15 bases in between. The germline V gene encodes CDR1 DFQATT and CDR2 SNEGSKA (reference sequence). CDR3 sequence reads: CSACTGVKNQPQHF. CDR3 coding DNA: TGCAGTGCTTGTACAGGAGTAAAAAATCAGCCCCAGCATTTT.

This clonotype was counted a few times. The V and J genes are TRBV4-1 and TRBJ2-2; 9 nucleotides match TRBD1. Germline V gene sequence: CDR1 MGHRA, CDR2 YSYEKL. This CDR3 is built from 17 residues. The V gene end was trimmed by 4 bases and the J gene end by 5 bases; junction bases not matched to a gene: 11. CDR3 region: CASSLTDPGQGTGELFF. The CDR3 DNA follows: TGCGCCAGCAGCCTAACGGACCCGGGACAGGGTACCGGGGAGCTGTTTTTT.

This clonotype was seen at least ten times. The V call is TRBV19, the J call TRBJ2-5; D is unclear. CDR3 length: 13 residues. The V end was cut by 3 bases, the J end by 3 bases, with 8 bases between. Per the germline V gene, CDR1 is LNHDA and CDR2 is SQIVND (reference sequence). The DNA of the CDR3 is TGTGCCAGTAGTATTATCTCTAAAGAGACCCAGTACTTC. It specifies CASSIISKETQYF.

This clonotype occurred many times. V is TRBV4-2 and J is TRBJ2-3, with 13 bases identical to TRBD2. Germline values: CDR1 LGHNA, CDR2 YNFKEQ. The CDR3 loop spans 16 amino acids. V was clipped by 0 bases and J by 4 bases; unmatched bases: 1. CDR3 in DNA: TGTGCCAGCAGCCAAGATGGGACTAGCGGGGCAGATACGCAGTATTTT. Translating it yields CASSQDGTSGADTQYF.

This clonotype was detected a few times. This chain joins TRBV5-1 and TRBJ2-7, with TRBD2 as a possible D gene (5 bases). The CDR3 has 14 amino acids. Trimming took off 5 bases at V and 6 bases at J, with 18 bases between the two ends. Germline lookup yields CDR1 SGHRS and CDR2 YFSETQ. CDR3 amino acids: CASRVRAGRGEQYF. CDR3 bases: TGCGCCAGCAGGGTCCGGGCCGGCCGGGGCGAGCAGTACTTC.